These 18 T cell receptor beta chains were sequenced from one sample in a study of cytomegalovirus exposure and HLA in healthy donors. It was with 60 Vbeta and 13 Jbeta primers that the PCR ran. TCRdb's table, derived via immunoSEQ multiplex PCR, lists solely in-frame clones and lacks some. The sample lists 170,000 or so clones; 77% were seen once. The specimen sequenced was PBMCs. The receptors shown here come from a woman aged 30 to 39 in good health and CMV-seronegative.

The chain has TRBV7-7 and TRBJ2-5, with 7 bases matching TRBD1. The V and J ends lost 5 bases and 1 base, in that order; junction bases with no gene match: 4. The CDR3 has 14 amino acids. Germline V gene data show CDR1 as SSHAT and CDR2 as FNYEAQ (reference sequence). As DNA, the CDR3 is TGTGCCAGCAGCCCAACAGGGGTCCAAGAGACCCAGTACTTC. The encoded protein is CASSPTGVQETQYF.

The chain has TRBV5-1 and TRBJ2-1, with D possibly TRBD1 on 6 matching bases. The CDR3 loop spans 13 amino acids. The V and J ends lost 3 bases and 9 bases respectively, with 13 bases between them. The V gene's germline CDR1 is SGHRS and CDR2 YFSETQ. The CDR3 DNA sequence: TGCGCCAGCAGCTACGACAGGTCGGGTGAGCAGTTCTTC. The encoded protein is CASSYDRSGEQFF. Combining the CDR3 with reference TRBV5-1 and TRBJ2-1 gives the whole variable domain KAGVTQTPRYLIKTRGQQVTLSCSPISGHRSVSWYQQTPGQGLQFLFEYFSETQRNKGNFPGRFSGRQFSNSRSEMNVSTLELGDSALYLCASSYDRSGEQFFGPGTRLTVL.

The chain combines TRBV5-1 with TRBJ2-5; possibly TRBD2 for D (5 bases). The DNA end favors TRBJ2-7, so the J call may be wrong. Germline loops: CDR1 SGHRS, CDR2 YFSETQ. The CDR3 extends over 13 amino acids. The CDR3 sequence: CASSLGGPYEQYF. DNA for the CDR3: TGCGCCAGCAGCTTGGGAGGGCCCTACGAGCAGTACTTC.

The chain uses TRBV6-1 and TRBJ1-4, with D perhaps matching TRBD1 (6 bases). V shed 6 bases and J shed 3 bases, with 14 bases lying between them. The CDR3 is 15 amino acids. The germline V gene encodes CDR1 MNHNS and CDR2 SASEGT. CDR3 DNA: TGTGCCAGCAGGAACAGGGAGTCGGCTAATGAAAAACTGTTTTTT. It codes for CASRNRESANEKLFF.

DNA of the CDR3: TGTGCCAGCAGCCCCCTGAGGAGTAACACTGAAGCTTTCTTT. Its translation: CASSPLRSNTEAFF. The chain is built from TRBV11-1 and TRBJ1-1; no clear D gene. The CDR3 runs to 14 residues. The germline gives CDR1 SGHAT, CDR2 FQDESV (reference sequence). V was cut by 5 bases and J by 2 bases, with 12 bases left in between.

This rearrangement joins TRBV30 to TRBJ2-1, with D possibly being TRBD1 (6 bases). Trimming took off 3 bases at V and 4 bases at J, with 19 bases between the two ends. The CDR3 has 16 residues. The V gene's germline CDR1 is GTSNPN and CDR2 SVGIG (reference sequence). CDR3 loop: CAWRATTGTHYNEQFF. For the CDR3, the DNA is TGTGCCTGGAGGGCAACTACCGGGACACATTACAATGAGCAGTTCTTC.

This clone is a singleton in its sample. The chain couples TRBV7-7 to TRBJ1-5; tentative D call: TRBD1 (6 bases). Germline V gene lookup returns CDR1 SSHAT and CDR2 FNYEAQ (reference sequence). V dropped 2 bases and J dropped 4 bases, with 12 bases sitting between them. CDR3 length: 15 residues. CDR3 in amino acids: CASSLRDRSNQPQHF. CDR3 DNA sequence: TGTGCCAGCAGCTTACGAGACAGGAGTAATCAGCCCCAGCATTTT.

The rearrangement joins TRBV7-2 to TRBJ1-1; TRBD1 matches at 8 bases. V lost 5 bases and J lost 5; bases outside the gene matches: 13. CDR1 is SGHTA, CDR2 FQGNSA, per germline. This CDR3 region has 16 residues. The CDR3 region has the DNA TGTGCCAGCAGCCCACCCGGTAGACAGGGGTATACTGAAGCTTTCTTT. Its protein product is CASSPPGRQGYTEAFF.

This chain links TRBV5-6 with TRBJ2-1; 10 bases align to TRBD2. J gave up 7 bases and V 3 bases, and 7 bases lay outside the gene matches. The V gene's germline CDR1 is SGHDT and CDR2 YYEEEE. The CDR3 is 15 residues long. This CDR3 is CASSSPSGGHNEQFF. The CDR3 DNA follows: TGTGCCAGCAGCTCCCCTAGCGGGGGTCATAATGAGCAGTTCTTC.

This clone was picked up one time. The chain combines TRBV6-5 with TRBJ1-1, with D tentatively TRBD1 (6 bases). The CDR3 runs to 13 residues. Between the trimmed V and J ends, which lost 2 bases and 4 bases, there was a span of 8 bases. CDR1 MNHEY and CDR2 SVGAGI come from the germline V gene. DNA for the CDR3: TGTGCCAGCAGTTACGTCAGGGGCACTGAAGCTTTCTTT. It encodes CASSYVRGTEAFF.

This chain uses TRBV6-6 with TRBJ1-6; 7 positions agree with TRBD1. Germline V gene lookup returns CDR1 MNHNY and CDR2 SVGAGI (reference sequence). V gave up 7 bases and J gave up 6 bases; unmatched junction bases: 12. CDR3 length equals 16 residues. CDR3 coding DNA: TGTGCCAGCAAAAATACAGGGGAAGGCCGTAATTCACCCCTCCACTTT. It specifies CASKNTGEGRNSPLHF.

J is TRBJ2-2 and V is TRBV6-4, with D possibly TRBD2 on 5 matching bases. Deletions cut 4 bases from V and 1 base from J, with 7 bases between. The CDR3 spans 14 residues. CDR1 and CDR2 (germline): MRHNA, SNTAGT. The CDR3 is CASSVRENTGELFF. CDR3 sequence (DNA): TGTGCCAGCAGTGTACGGGAGAACACCGGGGAGCTGTTTTTT.

This clone was seen a handful of times. V and J are TRBV28 and TRBJ1-5; 7 bases fit TRBD1. The germline CDR1 and CDR2 sequences are MDHEN and SYDVKM. This CDR3 contains 14 residues. The V gene end was trimmed by 5 bases and the J gene end by 2 bases; junction bases not matched to a gene: 3. The CDR3 region has the DNA TGTGCCAGCAGTGTTACAGGGGGCAATCAGCCCCAGCATTTT. Encoded protein: CASSVTGGNQPQHF.

The chain employs TRBV7-7 and TRBJ2-5, with D possibly being TRBD2 (5 bases). From germline, CDR1 is SSHAT and CDR2 FNYEAQ (reference sequence). This CDR3 spans 13 amino acids. The V end was cut by 5 bases, the J end by 2 bases, with 9 bases between. Here the CDR3 reads CASSPGGQETQYF. In DNA form, the CDR3 reads TGTGCCAGCAGCCCCGGAGGACAAGAGACCCAGTACTTC.

The table lists this clone with a few counts. The V gene is TRBV5-1, the J gene TRBJ1-1; the D gene is possibly TRBD1 (6 bases). The germline CDR1 and CDR2 sequences are SGHRS and YFSETQ. V was clipped by 2 bases and J by 0 bases, with 8 bases between them. The CDR3 totals 14 residues. The CDR3 DNA sequence: TGCGCCAGCAGCTTCGACAGGCTGAACACTGAAGCTTTCTTT. As protein: CASSFDRLNTEAFF.

About this clone: In this CDR3 the conserved last residue, phenylalanine or tryptophan, is missing, so a read error is likely. This rearrangement joins TRBV7-9 to TRBJ1-1; D is ambiguous. V shed 5 bases and J shed 3 bases, with 13 bases lying between them. This CDR3 comprises 14 residues. Germline values: CDR1 SEHNR, CDR2 FQNEAQ (reference sequence). This CDR3 reads CASSPLNGDTEAFS. CDR3 DNA sequence: TGTGCCAGCAGCCCCCTCAATGGGGACACTGAAGCTTTCTCT.

V usage is TRBV6-5 and J usage is TRBJ2-5, with a weak D call TRBD2 (6 bases). This CDR3 contains 16 residues. Trimming took off 3 bases at V and 2 bases at J, with 16 bases between the two ends. Germline V gives CDR1 MNHEY, CDR2 SVGAGI. The DNA for the CDR3 is TGTGCCAGCAGTTATAGTCTACGCGGGGAACAAGAGACCCAGTACTTC. Translated: CASSYSLRGEQETQYF.

The chain uses TRBV10-3 and TRBJ2-3; 11 bases fit TRBD2. Germline lookup yields CDR1 ENHRY and CDR2 SYGVKD. The CDR3 is made up of 17 amino acids. V lost 4 bases to trimming and J lost 2 bases; unmatched junction nucleotides: 8. The CDR3 region has the DNA TGTGCCATCAGTGGGAGGGGTAGCGGGGGGGCCACAGATACGCAGTATTTT. Residues: CAISGRGSGGATDTQYF.